These 27 T cell receptor beta chains originate from one sample sequenced in a study of early T cells in non-severe SARS-CoV-2 infection. TCRdb analysed the 5' RACE reads with MiXCR anew, one entry per CDR3 protein. The sample comprises 75,000 to 80,000 distinct CDR3 sequences, over 9% of which are singletons, and roughly 5% rests with the top ten. The sample taken for sequencing was whole blood. The receptor set was obtained from an adult who was a healthcare worker with PCR-confirmed SARS-CoV-2 infection or an uninfected control (not recorded which).

This clonotype was seen ten or more times. The V call is TRBV28, the J call TRBJ2-3; D possibly corresponds to TRBD2 (5 bases). The CDR3 runs to 17 residues. From germline, CDR1 is MDHEN and CDR2 SYDVKM. V was clipped by 5 bases and J by 0 bases, with 18 bases between them. The CDR3 sequence is CASSPLPGSGSTDTQYF. CDR3 in DNA: TGTGCCAGCAGTCCCCTGCCGGGGAGCGGCAGCACAGATACGCAGTATTTT.

This clonotype was observed many times. The chain combines TRBV28 with TRBJ2-7; 7 bases line up with TRBD2. The CDR3 has 15 amino acids. With V trimmed by 4 bases and J by 0 bases, 6 bases remained unmatched. Germline V CDR1 and CDR2: MDHEN, SYDVKM. CDR3 in DNA: TGTGCCAGCAGTTCCGGGGTAGCGGGCTCCTACGAGCAGTACTTC. As protein: CASSSGVAGSYEQYF.

This clonotype was observed a few times. The chain couples TRBV6-6 to TRBJ2-3; 15 bases map to TRBD2. Looked up from germline, CDR1 is MNHNY and CDR2 is SVGAGI (reference sequence). Trimming removed 2 bases from V and 0 bases from J; junction bases left unmatched: 3. CDR3 length: 18 amino acids. DNA of the CDR3: TGTGCCAGCAGTTACCCCGGACTAGCGGGAGGGAGCACAGATACGCAGTATTTT. Translated: CASSYPGLAGGSTDTQYF.

V and J are TRBV6-2 or TRBV6-3 and TRBJ1-4; no firm D call. CDR3 size: 14 residues. V gave up 3 bases and J gave up 2 bases, with 7 bases separating them. The germline CDR1 and CDR2 sequences are MNHEY and SVGEGT. The CDR3 bases are TGTGCCAGCAGTTATCCCCAGACTAATGAAAAACTGTTTTTT. Protein sequence: CASSYPQTNEKLFF.

This clonotype was picked up a small number of times. This chain uses TRBV5-1 with TRBJ2-5; tentatively, D is TRBD1 or TRBD2 (5 bases each). CDR1 is SGHRS and CDR2 is YFSETQ in the germline V gene. The CDR3 totals 14 residues. Trimming stripped 3 bases from V and 4 bases from J, with 13 bases between. The CDR3 sequence: CASSSGTLGETQYF. Here the CDR3 DNA reads TGCGCCAGCAGCTCCGGGACCCTCGGAGAGACCCAGTACTTC.

The V gene is TRBV20-1, the J gene TRBJ2-3, with 7 bases that match TRBD2. Germline trimming cut 5 bases from V and 0 bases from J; bases unmatched to any gene: 8. Germline loops: CDR1 DFQATT, CDR2 SNEGSKA (reference sequence). The CDR3 has 15 amino acids. CDR3 sequence (DNA): TGCAGTGCTCTTCGGGATAGCGGGAGCACAGATACGCAGTATTTT. This translates into CSALRDSGSTDTQYF.

This clonotype has just a few counts. J is TRBJ1-5 and V is TRBV6-6; D gene unclear. The CDR3 contains 13 residues. The germline V gene has CDR1 MNHNY and CDR2 SVGAGI (reference sequence). Trimming removed 5 bases from V and 5 bases from J, with 10 bases in between. The CDR3: CASSDPPHQPQHF. CDR3 nucleotides: TGTGCCAGCAGTGATCCCCCCCATCAGCCCCAGCATTTT.

Details on this clonotype: A much larger clone differs from this one at a single base, so this may be a read error. This chain uses TRBV5-4 with TRBJ2-3, with D perhaps matching TRBD1 (6 bases). This CDR3 comprises 14 residues. Germline V CDR1 and CDR2: SGHNT, YYREEE (reference sequence). CDR3 protein: CASSLSRGRDMQYF. The CDR3 DNA reads as TGTGCCAGCAGCTTGAGCAGGGGAAGGGATATGCAGTATTTT.

This clonotype occurred many times. The chain recombines TRBV28 with TRBJ2-1; the D gene is possibly TRBD2 (5 bases). CDR3 length: 14 residues. Trimming shortened V by 4 bases and J by 6 bases, and 13 bases separated the two germline ends. From germline, CDR1 is MDHEN and CDR2 SYDVKM. CDR3 nucleotide sequence: TGTGCCAGCAGTTCGGGATTGGGAAGCAATGAGCAGTTCTTC. Residues: CASSSGLGSNEQFF.

This clonotype was detected many times. The CDR3 loop reads CASGRDEQFF. For the CDR3, the DNA is TGTGCCAGCGGAAGGGATGAGCAGTTCTTC. This sequence joins TRBV28 and TRBJ2-1, with D unresolved. This CDR3 is built from 10 residues. V lost 8 bases to trimming and J lost 8 bases, with 7 bases between them. The germline V gene encodes CDR1 MDHEN and CDR2 SYDVKM. The full variable domain, in which reference TRBV28 and TRBJ2-1 provide the parts outside the CDR3, is DVKVTQSSRYLVKRTGEKVFLECVQDMDHENMFWYRQDPGLGLRLIYFSYDVKMKEKGDIPEGYSVSREKKERFSLILESASTNQTSMYLCASGRDEQFFGPGTRLTVL.

This clonotype was detected only a few times. One junction end disagrees with the germline gene, perhaps due to a read error. The rearrangement links TRBV19 to TRBJ1-2; possibly TRBD1 for D (6 bases). Per germline, CDR1 LNHDA and CDR2 SQIVND (reference sequence). The CDR3 length is 13 residues. Written as DNA, the CDR3 is TGTACCAGTACGTACGGACAGAACTATGGCTACACCTTC. Amino acid sequence: CTSTYGQNYGYTF.

This clonotype was recorded at least ten times. The V call is TRBV15, the J call TRBJ2-5; 8 bases match TRBD1. Losses at the gene ends were 1 base for V and 6 bases for J; bases not matched to a gene: 13. Germline V lookup: CDR1 LNHNV, CDR2 YYDKDF (reference sequence). This CDR3 region has 17 residues. The CDR3 DNA sequence: TGTGCCACCAGCAGAGGTGTGGAGGGACAGGACGGGAAGACCCAGTACTTC. Residues: CATSRGVEGQDGKTQYF.

The table lists this clonotype with a few counts. This CDR3 reads CASSLRLGSETQYF. The CDR3, as DNA: TGCGCCAGCAGCCTACGACTAGGCTCGGAGACCCAGTACTTC. The V call is TRBV5-1, the J call TRBJ2-5, with a tentative D call TRBD2 (6 bases). Germline V gene data show CDR1 as SGHRS and CDR2 as YFSETQ. This CDR3 comprises 14 residues. Trimming left V 4 bases short and J 5 bases short, with 15 bases between.

The CDR3 here is CASSLDSAGRNGYTF. The CDR3 nucleotides read TGTGCCAGCAGCTTGGATTCCGCAGGCCGGAATGGCTACACCTTC. V gene TRBV5-4 combines with J gene TRBJ1-2, with D hard to call. The CDR3 is 15 amino acids. CDR1 is SGHNT and CDR2 is YYREEE in the germline V gene (reference sequence). Trimming left V 0 bases short and J 6 bases short, with 15 bases between.

Many counts were recorded for this clonotype. The V call is TRBV6-5, the J call TRBJ1-5; D unclear. Germline assignment: CDR1 MNHEY and CDR2 SVGAGI. V lost 4 bases and J lost 7, with 11 bases in between. This CDR3 has 13 residues. CDR3 loop: CASSFGLGQPQHF. The CDR3 DNA reads TGTGCCAGCAGTTTCGGACTAGGACAGCCCCAGCATTTT.

This clonotype occurred a few times. J is TRBJ2-7 and V is TRBV25-1, with D possibly matching TRBD2 (6 bases). With 3 bases removed from V and 1 base from J, the gap between germline ends came to 16 bases. CDR1 and CDR2 from the germline V gene are MGHDK and SYGVNS. The CDR3 is made up of 16 amino acids. The CDR3 region has the DNA TGTGCCAGCAGTGAGTCTGCGACTAGTCAATCCTACGAGCAGTACTTC. Its translation is CASSESATSQSYEQYF.

The chain couples TRBV6-5 to TRBJ2-5; 8 nucleotides line up with TRBD1. CDR1 is MNHEY, CDR2 SVGAGI, per germline. V lost 2 bases and J lost 5; bases outside the gene matches: 7. The CDR3 extends over 15 amino acids. The CDR3 nucleotides read TGTGCCAGCAGTTACAGAGAGAGGGACAGGGAGACCCAGTACTTC. Its translation is CASSYRERDRETQYF.

This clonotype was counted ten times or more. This chain's CDR3 is CASSLTGGTTGELFF. CDR3 DNA: TGTGCCAGCAGTTTGACCGGAGGAACCACCGGGGAGCTGTTTTTT. This chain joins TRBV27 and TRBJ2-2; possible D gene TRBD2, 5 bases. The germline V gene encodes CDR1 MNHEY and CDR2 SMNVEV (reference sequence). The germline V and J ends were trimmed by 3 bases and 4 bases, with 12 bases remaining between them. The CDR3 is made up of 15 amino acids.

This clonotype was counted many times. This sequence joins TRBV20-1 and TRBJ1-5, with D possibly matching TRBD1 (5 bases). V lost 6 bases and J lost 6, with 15 bases in between. The CDR3 length is 13 residues. Looked up from germline, CDR1 is DFQATT and CDR2 is SNEGSKA (reference sequence). The CDR3 sequence: CSAGGGVSQPQHF. The DNA for the CDR3 is TGCAGTGCCGGCGGGGGGGTGAGTCAGCCCCAGCATTTT.

This chain joins TRBV5-1 and TRBJ2-1, with 7 positions matching TRBD1. CDR3 length equals 16 residues. V gave up 0 bases and J gave up 2 bases; unmatched junction bases: 5. In germline, CDR1 is SGHRS, CDR2 YFSETQ. The CDR3 sequence: CASSLEGQQTYNEQFF. CDR3 in DNA: TGCGCCAGCAGCTTGGAGGGACAGCAAACCTACAATGAGCAGTTCTTC. Using reference TRBV5-1 and TRBJ2-1 for the parts outside the CDR3, the full variable domain is KAGVTQTPRYLIKTRGQQVTLSCSPISGHRSVSWYQQTPGQGLQFLFEYFSETQRNKGNFPGRFSGRQFSNSRSEMNVSTLELGDSALYLCASSLEGQQTYNEQFFGPGTRLTVL.

This clonotype was seen a handful of times. This rearrangement joins TRBV13 to TRBJ1-2; a weak D match, TRBD1 (5 bases). Per germline, CDR1 PRHDT and CDR2 FYEKMQ (reference sequence). The V and J ends lost 2 bases and 6 bases respectively, with 7 bases between them. This CDR3 spans 12 amino acids. The CDR3 DNA sequence: TGTGCCAGCAGCTTATCCAGGGATGGCTACACCTTC. This codes for CASSLSRDGYTF.

This clonotype was seen repeatedly, ten times or more. V gene TRBV28 combines with J gene TRBJ2-2; weak D call: TRBD2 (6 bases). The CDR3 runs 16 residues. The V end lost 9 bases, the J end lost 4 bases, and 21 bases lay between the germline ends. Germline V gene sequence: CDR1 MDHEN, CDR2 SYDVKM. DNA of the CDR3: TGTGCCAGTCTTACCCCCGGAGCGGGTGGCACCGGGGAGCTGTTTTTT. It encodes CASLTPGAGGTGELFF.

This clonotype has a count of ten or more. V usage is TRBV20-1 and J usage is TRBJ2-1, with 7 bases matching TRBD1. Germline V CDR1 and CDR2: DFQATT, SNEGSKA (reference sequence). V gave up 7 bases and J gave up 4 bases; unmatched junction bases: 7. The CDR3 is made up of 13 amino acids. CDR3 sequence (DNA): TGCAGTGTTACAGGGGAGAGATACAATGAGCAGTTCTTC. Translated: CSVTGERYNEQFF.

This chain joins TRBV6-6 and TRBJ1-6; D gene unclear. The V end was cut by 11 bases, the J end by 2 bases, with 7 bases between. Germline V CDR1 and CDR2: MNHNY, SVGAGI (reference sequence). The CDR3 spans 12 residues. Here the CDR3 DNA reads TGTGCCTCCGGAACCTATAATTCACCCCTCCACTTT. The encoded protein is CASGTYNSPLHF.

In its sample, this clonotype was seen many times. For the CDR3, the DNA is TGTGCCAGCAGTAACCCCTTGAGCGGGAGAAGGGACGAGCAGTACTTC. It specifies CASSNPLSGRRDEQYF. The gene calls are TRBV6-6 and TRBJ2-7, with 8 positions matching TRBD2. The CDR3 is 16 amino acids. Germline V CDR1 and CDR2: MNHNY, SVGAGI (reference sequence). Losses at the gene ends were 5 bases for V and 5 bases for J; bases not matched to a gene: 14.

V and J are TRBV30 and TRBJ1-2, with unresolved D. The CDR3 runs 13 residues. Germline lookup yields CDR1 GTSNPN and CDR2 SVGIG (reference sequence). The V end was cut by 4 bases, the J end by 7 bases, with 16 bases between. CDR3 region: CAWIASSGGGYTF. The CDR3 region has the DNA TGTGCCTGGATAGCAAGCTCCGGAGGTGGCTACACCTTC.

This clonotype was detected many times. This sequence joins TRBV6-1 and TRBJ2-7; 7 positions agree with TRBD2. V gave up 0 bases and J gave up 4 bases; unmatched junction bases: 15. The germline V gene encodes CDR1 MNHNS and CDR2 SASEGT. The CDR3 is made up of 18 amino acids. CDR3 protein: CASSEAQGNPGGKYEQYF. CDR3 nucleotides: TGTGCCAGCAGTGAAGCCCAAGGAAATCCCGGGGGGAAATACGAGCAGTACTTC.